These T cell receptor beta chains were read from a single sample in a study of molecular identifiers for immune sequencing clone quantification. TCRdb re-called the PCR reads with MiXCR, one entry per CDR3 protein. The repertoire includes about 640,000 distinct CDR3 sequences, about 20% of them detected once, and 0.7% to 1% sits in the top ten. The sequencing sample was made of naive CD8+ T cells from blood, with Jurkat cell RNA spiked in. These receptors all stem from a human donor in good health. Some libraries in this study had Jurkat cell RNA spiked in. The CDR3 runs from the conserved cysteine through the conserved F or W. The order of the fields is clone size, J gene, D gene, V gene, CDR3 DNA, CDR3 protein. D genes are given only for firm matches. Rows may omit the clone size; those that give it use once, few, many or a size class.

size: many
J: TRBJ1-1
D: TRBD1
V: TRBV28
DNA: TGTGCCAGCAGCGGACAGGGAGATGAAGCTTTCTTT
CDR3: CASSGQGDEAFF

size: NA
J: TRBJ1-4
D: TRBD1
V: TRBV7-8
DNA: TGTGCCAGCAGGATACAGGGGGCGACCCCGGCAACTAATGAAAAACTGTTTTTT
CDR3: CASRIQGATPATNEKLFF

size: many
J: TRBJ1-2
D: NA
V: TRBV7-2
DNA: TGTGCCAGCAGCTTCTACCGGGGGTATAACTATGGCTACACCTTC
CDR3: CASSFYRGYNYGYTF

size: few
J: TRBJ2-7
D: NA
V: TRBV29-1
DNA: TGCAGCGTTAGTGGAGGGTATTCCTACGAGCAGTACTTC
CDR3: CSVSGGYSYEQYF

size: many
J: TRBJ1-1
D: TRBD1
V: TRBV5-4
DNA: TGTGCCAGCAGCCGGGGGACAGACACTGAAGCTTTCTTT
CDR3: CASSRGTDTEAFF

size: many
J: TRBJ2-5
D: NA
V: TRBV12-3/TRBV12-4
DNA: TGTGCCAGCAGTACTGAGGAGGGCCAAGAGACCCAGTACTTC
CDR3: CASSTEEGQETQYF

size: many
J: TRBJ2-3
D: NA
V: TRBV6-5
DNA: TGTGCCAGCAGCGCCATTAGCACAGATACGCAGTATTTT
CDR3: CASSAISTDTQYF

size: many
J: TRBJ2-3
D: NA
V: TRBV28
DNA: TGTGCCAGCAGTTTATCGGACAGTCCGCCCACAGATACGCAGTATTTT
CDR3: CASSLSDSPPTDTQYF

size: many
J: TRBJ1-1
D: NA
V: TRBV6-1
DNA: TGTGCCAGCAGTGAAGGTGGGGGTTGGAACACTGAAGCTTTCTTT
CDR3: CASSEGGGWNTEAFF

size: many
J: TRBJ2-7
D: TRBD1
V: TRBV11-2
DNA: TGTGCCAGCACCGTACAGGGGGGCCGCCCTAGCTCCTACGAGCAGTACTTC
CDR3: CASTVQGGRPSSYEQYF

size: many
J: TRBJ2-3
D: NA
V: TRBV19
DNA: TGTGCCAGTACTGCCTGGGGGGCCAGCACAGATACGCAGTATTTT
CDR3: CASTAWGASTDTQYF

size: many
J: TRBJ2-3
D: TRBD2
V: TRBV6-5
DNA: TGTGCCAGCAGTTACGGAATAGCGGGGGGGCCGGGAGATACGCAGTATTTT
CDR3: CASSYGIAGGPGDTQYF

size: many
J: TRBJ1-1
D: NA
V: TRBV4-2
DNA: TGTGCCAGCAGCCTCAGTGAGGGGGGGTCTGAAGCTTTCTTT
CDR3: CASSLSEGGSEAFF

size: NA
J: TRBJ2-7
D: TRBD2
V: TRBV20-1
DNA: TGCAGTGCTGTGCCCAGCGGGAAGTACGAGCAGTACTTC
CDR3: CSAVPSGKYEQYF

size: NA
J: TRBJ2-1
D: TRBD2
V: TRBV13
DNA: TGTGCCAGCAGCCCGGAGGCCGGGAGGGGGAACAATGAGCAGTTCTTC
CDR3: CASSPEAGRGNNEQFF

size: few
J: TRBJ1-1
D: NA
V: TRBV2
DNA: TGTGCCAGCAGTGTGGTTCTGGAAATGAACACTGAAGCTTTCTTT
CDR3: CASSVVLEMNTEAFF

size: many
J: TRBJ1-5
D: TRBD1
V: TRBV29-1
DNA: TGCAGCGTTACGCTAAGAGGGACAGGCCCTTATAGCAATCAGCCCCAGCATTTT
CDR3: CSVTLRGTGPYSNQPQHF

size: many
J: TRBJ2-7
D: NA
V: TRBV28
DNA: TGTGCCAGCAGTCCCCCGGGGGCCCGATCCTACGAGCAGTACTTC
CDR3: CASSPPGARSYEQYF